The clone carrying this TCR beta chain showed up just a few times. Antigen: not known. This specimen comes from a study of CD8 T cells in ankylosing spondylitis. TCRdb reprocessed the 5' RACE reads with MiXCR, giving one entry per CDR3 protein. The repertoire has 700,000 to 850,000 distinct CDR3 sequences, about 12% of them found once; the top ten carry less than 0.65%. The study, taken as a whole, reports: The study identified a TCR beta motif of fewer than 10 highly homologous variants that appeared characteristic of ankylosing spondylitis blood.

CDR3 size: 12 residues. Per the germline V gene, CDR1 is SGHVS and CDR2 is FNYEAQ. V lost 1 base and J lost 16; bases outside the gene matches: 5. This TCR was sampled from a male donor with ankylosing spondylitis. The gene calls are TRBV7-6 and TRBJ2-1, with 9 nucleotides matching TRBD1. Sequencing input: blood, either unsorted or a sorted T cell fraction (not recorded which). CDR3 bases: TGTGCCAGCAGCTTAGAGGGGACAGGGTTCTTCTTC. Translating gives CASSLEGTGFFF.